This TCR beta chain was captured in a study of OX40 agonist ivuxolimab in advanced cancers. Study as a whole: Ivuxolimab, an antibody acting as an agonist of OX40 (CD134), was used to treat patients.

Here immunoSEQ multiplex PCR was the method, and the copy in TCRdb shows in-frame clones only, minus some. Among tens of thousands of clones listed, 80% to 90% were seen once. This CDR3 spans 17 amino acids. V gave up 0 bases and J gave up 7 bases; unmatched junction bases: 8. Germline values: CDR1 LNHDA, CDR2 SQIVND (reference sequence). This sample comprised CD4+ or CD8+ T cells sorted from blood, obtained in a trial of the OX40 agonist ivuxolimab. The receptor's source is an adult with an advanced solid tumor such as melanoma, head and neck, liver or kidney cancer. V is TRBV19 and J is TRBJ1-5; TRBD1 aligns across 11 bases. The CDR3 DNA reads TGTGCCAGTAGTATAGATCTTTCGGGACAGGGGGGCCAGCCCCAGCATTTT. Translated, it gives CASSIDLSGQGGQPQHF. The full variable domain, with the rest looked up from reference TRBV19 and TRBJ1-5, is DGGITQSPKYLFRKEGQNVTLSCEQNLNHDAMYWYRQDPGQGLRLIYYSQIVNDFQKGDIAEGYSVSREKKESFPLTVTSAQKNPTAFYLCASSIDLSGQGGQPQHFGDGTRLSIL.